The TCR beta chain under discussion was sequenced for a study of blood T cells in healthy people across ages. Study-level information: Template switching recovered approximately one barcoded beta molecule for every two T cells.

Unmatched junction bases numbered 5, after V lost 2 bases and J lost 5 bases. The CDR3 is 14 amino acids. In germline, CDR1 is SGHDT, CDR2 YYEEEE. A sample-barcoded 5' primer and a J-beta primer mix were used in a second PCR of roughly 6 to 11 cycles. Each CDR3 protein gets one entry after TCRdb re-called the 5' RACE reads with MiXCR. The sample yields approximately 1.5 million distinct CDR3 sequences, about 42% seen once. In regard to this clonotype: A much larger clone lies a single base off, so this may be a read error.

The sequenced material came from blood. The receptor was derived from a woman aged 18-35 years in good health. The rearrangement uses TRBV5-6 and TRBJ2-3; 7 bases match TRBD2. The CDR3 reads CASSLRLAVDTQYF. The CDR3 nucleotides read TGTGCCAGCAGCTTAAGGCTAGCGGTAGATACGCAGTATTTT.